Below are 10 T cell receptor beta chains sequenced from a single sample in a study of a mutant IDH1 vaccine in newly diagnosed glioma. Clones were sequenced by immunoSEQ multiplex PCR, and TCRdb holds only the in-frame ones, with some missing. This sample carries around 25,000 clones, approximately 80% of them seen once, and the ten largest clones take approximately 8.3%. Specified time point: week 11, during vaccination. Every vaccination contained 300 ug of the mutant IDH1 20-mer peptide and was paired with topical imiquimod. These receptors' targets are unknown. The source was PBMCs, collected from a glioma patient whose treatment included an IDH1 peptide vaccine. Source of these receptors: a woman under 30 with glioma.

The rearrangement uses TRBV9 and TRBJ2-1; D perhaps matches TRBD2 (6 bases). Trimming took off 0 bases at V and 0 bases at J, with 7 bases between the two ends. The CDR3 totals 15 residues. The germline V gene encodes CDR1 SGDLS and CDR2 YYNGEE. The CDR3 loop is CASSVVSGSYNEQFF. Here the CDR3 DNA reads TGTGCCAGCAGCGTAGTTAGCGGCTCCTACAATGAGCAGTTCTTC.

J is TRBJ2-7 and V is TRBV7-8; 12 bases are a match to TRBD1. Germline trimming cut 1 base from V and 5 bases from J; bases unmatched to any gene: 3. The CDR3 spans 15 residues. Germline V lookup: CDR1 SGHVS, CDR2 FQNEAQ. The CDR3 loop reads CASSLGGQGAHEQYF. CDR3 in DNA: TGTGCCAGCAGCTTAGGGGGACAGGGGGCCCACGAGCAGTACTTC.

The V call is TRBV2, the J call TRBJ2-3, with D perhaps being TRBD1 or TRBD2 (5 bases each). This CDR3 has 14 amino acids. V lost 8 bases and J 4 bases, leaving 16 bases between the germline ends. CDR1 is SNHLY, CDR2 FYNNEI, per germline. CDR3 sequence: CASSPRGDADTQYF. Here the CDR3 DNA reads TGTGCCAGCTCTCCGAGGGGAGACGCAGATACGCAGTATTTT. The full variable domain, in which reference TRBV2 and TRBJ2-3 provide the parts outside the CDR3, is EPEVTQTPSHQVTQMGQEVILRCVPISNHLYFYWYRQILGQKVEFLVSFYNNEISEKSEIFDDQFSVERPDGSNFTLKIRSTKLEDSAMYFCASSPRGDADTQYFGPGTRLTVL.

The chain uses TRBV6-6 and TRBJ2-5; D is undetermined. The germline gives CDR1 MNHNY, CDR2 SVGAGI (reference sequence). The V end was cut by 7 bases, the J end by 5 bases, with 8 bases between. This CDR3 spans 11 amino acids. For the CDR3, the DNA is TGTGCCAGCACTACGAGGGAGACCCAGTACTTC. This gives the protein CASTTRETQYF.

This clone has more than one count but fewer than ten. This chain joins TRBV4-2 and TRBJ2-7; D assignment may be TRBD1 or TRBD2 (5 bases each). V was trimmed by 2 bases and J by 5 bases, leaving 16 bases between them. This CDR3 is 15 amino acids long. Germline loops: CDR1 LGHNA, CDR2 YNFKEQ. CDR3 amino acids: CASSQTGSGADEQYF. CDR3 nucleotides: TGTGCCAGCAGCCAAACGGGATCTGGGGCAGACGAGCAGTACTTC.

This clone was recorded only once. V and J are TRBV11-2 and TRBJ2-2; a possible D gene is TRBD2 (6 bases). Germline loops: CDR1 SGHAT, CDR2 FQNNGV. The CDR3 runs to 15 residues. V lost 3 bases and J lost 6, with 14 bases in between. This CDR3 is CASSFLGGLPGELFF. Written as DNA, the CDR3 is TGTGCCAGCAGCTTCTTGGGGGGTCTCCCCGGGGAGCTGTTTTTT.

This chain uses TRBV4-2 with TRBJ2-7; 10 nucleotides line up with TRBD2. V was pared by 3 bases and J by 2 bases, with 4 bases of the junction left unmatched. The CDR3 is made up of 15 amino acids. Germline values: CDR1 LGHNA, CDR2 YNFKEQ. Written as DNA, the CDR3 is TGTGCCAGCAGCCAGCTAGCGGGGGCCCCCTACGAGCAGTACTTC. It translates to CASSQLAGAPYEQYF.

This chain connects TRBV19 to TRBJ1-1; no clear D gene. In germline, CDR1 is LNHDA, CDR2 SQIVND (reference sequence). There are 13 residues in the CDR3. The V gene lost 5 bases and the J gene lost 5 bases, with 12 bases spanning the gap. CDR3 region: CASSEAVWTEAFF. The CDR3, as DNA: TGTGCCAGTAGTGAGGCAGTTTGGACTGAAGCTTTCTTT.

The chain recombines TRBV19 with TRBJ2-2; perhaps TRBD1 as D (6 bases). CDR1 LNHDA and CDR2 SQIVND come from the germline V gene (reference sequence). The V gene lost 7 bases and the J gene lost 2 bases, with 14 bases spanning the gap. The CDR3 is made up of 15 amino acids. As DNA, the CDR3 is TGTGCCAGTACCTCCGGGACACCAAACACCGGGGAGCTGTTTTTT. This encodes CASTSGTPNTGELFF.

The DNA of the CDR3 is TGTGCCAGCAGCGAACGTCTCGAGGGCAATCAGCCCCAGCATTTT. Translated: CASSERLEGNQPQHF. The chain carries TRBV6-1 and TRBJ1-5; D unclear. The CDR3 is 15 residues long. Looked up from germline, CDR1 is MNHNS and CDR2 is SASEGT. Between the trimmed V and J ends, which lost 6 bases and 2 bases, there was a span of 14 bases.